Below are 2 T cell receptor beta chains sequenced from a single sample in a study of ipilimumab plus nivolumab after autologous stem cell transplantation. The data were produced by immunoSEQ multiplex PCR, yet TCRdb's version contains in-frame clones alone and is incomplete. The table has about 47,000 clones, about 88% seen once. The sample was PBMCs, taken in a trial of ipilimumab plus nivolumab as post-transplant consolidation. Receptors were obtained from a male donor with multiple myeloma.

As DNA, the CDR3 is TGTGCCAGCAGCGTAGCTACCGGGACAGCCGAAGCTTTCTTT. Its protein product is CASSVATGTAEAFF. This chain uses TRBV9 with TRBJ1-1; 7 bases line up with TRBD1. Trimming cost V 0 bases and J 8 bases; bases outside gene matches: 7. The CDR3 sequence is 14 residues long. Per the germline V gene, CDR1 is SGDLS and CDR2 is YYNGEE.

CDR3 sequence (DNA): TGTGCCAGCAGGAGATCGTGGACAGTAAAATACGAGCAGTACTTC. Translated: CASRRSWTVKYEQYF. The chain has TRBV6-5 and TRBJ2-7, with a weak D call TRBD1 (6 bases). Trimming took off 6 bases at V and 4 bases at J, with 19 bases between the two ends. Germline CDR1 MNHEY, CDR2 SVGAGI. CDR3 length equals 15 residues.